A selection of T cell receptor beta chains follows, all from one sample in a study of blood T cell repertoires in COVID-19. Assay: immunoSEQ multiplex PCR; the TCRdb copy retains only in-frame clones and omits some. The sample comprises approximately 390,000 clones, 90% of which are singletons, and 6.5% to 7% rests with the top ten. Material: peripheral blood. The receptors were gathered from a young man with active or convalescent COVID-19. Each CDR3 is given with its conserved first and last residue. D genes are given only for firm matches. The size entry is marked missing in some rows and otherwise reads once, few, many or a size class.

abundance: few
d_gene: NA
j_gene: TRBJ1-4
v_gene: TRBV27
CDR3aa: CASSPFRGEKLFF
CDR3nt: TGTGCCAGCAGCCCTTTCCGAGGTGAAAAACTGTTTTTT

abundance: NA
d_gene: TRBD1
j_gene: TRBJ1-2
v_gene: TRBV30
CDR3aa: CAWGDRSYTF
CDR3nt: TGTGCCTGGGGGGACAGGTCGTACACCTTC

abundance: once
d_gene: NA
j_gene: TRBJ2-7
v_gene: TRBV19
CDR3aa: CASSPDRGQFFYEQYF
CDR3nt: TGTGCCAGTAGTCCGGACAGAGGGCAATTCTTCTACGAGCAGTACTTC

abundance: NA
d_gene: TRBD2
j_gene: TRBJ2-1
v_gene: TRBV24-1
CDR3aa: CATSDLQLAGGNNEQFF
CDR3nt: TGTGCCACCAGTGATCTACAGTTAGCGGGGGGTAACAATGAGCAGTTCTTC

abundance: NA
d_gene: TRBD1
j_gene: TRBJ2-2
v_gene: TRBV7-9
CDR3aa: CASSSGQGNTGELFF
CDR3nt: TGTGCCAGCAGCTCAGGACAGGGGAACACCGGGGAGCTGTTTTTT

abundance: NA
d_gene: TRBD2
j_gene: TRBJ2-5
v_gene: TRBV11-2
CDR3aa: CASSLTTSGVQETQYF
CDR3nt: TGTGCCAGCAGCCTAACGACTAGCGGGGTACAAGAGACCCAGTACTTC

abundance: NA
d_gene: NA
j_gene: TRBJ1-2
v_gene: TRBV12-3/TRBV12-4
CDR3aa: CASSGQGWGYTF
CDR3nt: TGTGCCAGCAGCGGCCAGGGCTGGGGCTACACCTTC

abundance: NA
d_gene: NA
j_gene: TRBJ2-7
v_gene: TRBV11-3
CDR3aa: CASSLAPRTSTNEQYF
CDR3nt: TGTGCCAGCAGCTTAGCTCCACGGACATCTACGAACGAGCAGTACTTC

abundance: NA
d_gene: NA
j_gene: TRBJ1-1
v_gene: TRBV28
CDR3aa: CASSSRKGLNTEAFF
CDR3nt: TGTGCCAGCAGTTCCAGGAAGGGGCTAAACACTGAAGCTTTCTTT

abundance: NA
d_gene: NA
j_gene: TRBJ2-7
v_gene: TRBV11-2
CDR3aa: CASSLDLRISYEQYF
CDR3nt: TGTGCCAGCAGCTTAGATCTCAGGATCTCCTACGAGCAGTACTTC